This T cell receptor (beta chain) was retrieved from a study of response to subunit inactivated influenza vaccine. Germline CDR1 and CDR2: SGDLS and YYNGEE. V shed 0 bases, J shed 14 bases, and the junction held 12 bases outside the gene matches. The CDR3 is 15 residues long. TCRdb re-called the RT-PCR reads through MiXCR, storing one row per CDR3 protein. The data show about 170,000 distinct CDR3 sequences, less than 15% seen once. These data also formed part of another study, on T cells expressing NK-cell markers. Per that paper: 5'RACE template switching with UMIs produced the TCR beta cDNA. Seven donors tested HCMV-seropositive and one tested seronegative among the eight sequenced. Where four donors were concerned, these clonotypes also led the CD3+CD56-NKG2C+ fraction.

This chain uses TRBV9 with TRBJ2-3; 10 nucleotides align to TRBD2. The material was CD8+ T cells sorted from PBMCs, obtained 12 days after vaccination. The sequence was collected from a man aged 50 to 60 who received an inactivated influenza vaccine. The CDR3: CASSVGTNIAGGWYF. In DNA form, the CDR3 reads TGTGCCAGCAGCGTAGGAACGAATATAGCGGGAGGTTGGTATTTT.